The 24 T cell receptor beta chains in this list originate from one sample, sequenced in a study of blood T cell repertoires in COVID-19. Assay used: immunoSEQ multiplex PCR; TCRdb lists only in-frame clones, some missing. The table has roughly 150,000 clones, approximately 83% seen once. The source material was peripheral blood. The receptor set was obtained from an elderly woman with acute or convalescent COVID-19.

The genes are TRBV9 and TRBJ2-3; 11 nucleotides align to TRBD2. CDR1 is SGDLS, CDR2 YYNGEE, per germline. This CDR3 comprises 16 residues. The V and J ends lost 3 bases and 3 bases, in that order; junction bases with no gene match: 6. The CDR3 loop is CASSELVAGGTDTQYF. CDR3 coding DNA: TGTGCCAGCAGCGAGTTAGTAGCGGGAGGGACAGATACGCAGTATTTT.

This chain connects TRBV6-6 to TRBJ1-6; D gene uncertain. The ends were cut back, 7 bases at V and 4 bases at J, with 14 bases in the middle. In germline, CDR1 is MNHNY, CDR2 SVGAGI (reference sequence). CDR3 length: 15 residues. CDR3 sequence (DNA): TGTGCCAGCACCTACCAGGCACCTTATAATTCACCCCTCCACTTT. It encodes CASTYQAPYNSPLHF.

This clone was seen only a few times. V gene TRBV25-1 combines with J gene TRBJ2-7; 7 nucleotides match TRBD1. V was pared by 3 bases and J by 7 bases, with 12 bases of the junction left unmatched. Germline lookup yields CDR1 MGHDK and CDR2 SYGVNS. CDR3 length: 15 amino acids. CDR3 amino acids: CASSDPETGPREQYF. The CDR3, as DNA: TGTGCCAGCAGTGACCCGGAGACAGGGCCCCGAGAGCAGTACTTC.

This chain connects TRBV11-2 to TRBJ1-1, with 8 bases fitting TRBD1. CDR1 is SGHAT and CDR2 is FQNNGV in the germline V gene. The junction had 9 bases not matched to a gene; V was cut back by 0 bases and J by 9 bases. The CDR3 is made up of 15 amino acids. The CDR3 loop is CASSLDTGTGGKAFF. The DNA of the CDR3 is TGTGCCAGCAGCTTAGATACGGGGACAGGAGGGAAAGCTTTCTTT.

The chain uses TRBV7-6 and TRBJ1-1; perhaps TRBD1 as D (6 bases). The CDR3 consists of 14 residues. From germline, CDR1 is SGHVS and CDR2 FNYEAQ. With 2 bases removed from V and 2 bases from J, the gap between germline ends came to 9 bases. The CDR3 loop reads CASSLLGGNTEAFF. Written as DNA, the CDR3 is TGTGCCAGCAGCTTACTAGGGGGAAACACTGAAGCTTTCTTT.

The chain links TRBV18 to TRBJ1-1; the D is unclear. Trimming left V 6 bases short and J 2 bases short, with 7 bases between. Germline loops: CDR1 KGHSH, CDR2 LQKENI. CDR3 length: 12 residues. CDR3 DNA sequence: TGTGCCAGCTCCGTAGTTAACACTGAAGCTTTCTTT. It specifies CASSVVNTEAFF. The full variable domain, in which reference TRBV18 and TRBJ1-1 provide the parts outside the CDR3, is NAGVMQNPRHLVRRRGQEARLRCSPMKGHSHVYWYRQLPEEGLKFMVYLQKENIIDESGMPKERFSAEFPKEGPSILRIQQVVRGDSAAYFCASSVVNTEAFFGQGTRLTVV.

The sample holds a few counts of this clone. The CDR3 reads CASRKEGRMLYEQYF. In nucleotides, the CDR3 is TGTGCCAGTCGTAAGGAGGGGCGGATGCTCTACGAGCAGTACTTC. This chain links TRBV2 with TRBJ2-7; perhaps TRBD2 as D (6 bases). The CDR3 is 15 amino acids. CDR1 is SNHLY and CDR2 is FYNNEI in the germline V gene. V was shortened by 9 bases and J by 3 bases, with 21 bases between the two germline ends.

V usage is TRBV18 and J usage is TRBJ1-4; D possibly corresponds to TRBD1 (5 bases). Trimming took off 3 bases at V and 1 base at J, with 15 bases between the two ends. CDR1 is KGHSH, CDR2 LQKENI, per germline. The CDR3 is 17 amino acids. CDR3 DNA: TGTGCCAGCTCACCGGGGGGAAGAACCGAAACTAATGAAAAACTGTTTTTT. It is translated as CASSPGGRTETNEKLFF.

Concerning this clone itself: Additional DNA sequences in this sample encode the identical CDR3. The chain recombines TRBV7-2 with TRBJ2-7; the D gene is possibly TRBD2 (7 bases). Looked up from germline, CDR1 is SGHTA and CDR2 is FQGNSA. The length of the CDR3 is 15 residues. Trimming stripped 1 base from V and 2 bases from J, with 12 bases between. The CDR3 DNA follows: TGTGCCAGCAGCTTAGAGGGGGGGCCGACCTACGAGCAGTACTTC. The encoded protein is CASSLEGGPTYEQYF.

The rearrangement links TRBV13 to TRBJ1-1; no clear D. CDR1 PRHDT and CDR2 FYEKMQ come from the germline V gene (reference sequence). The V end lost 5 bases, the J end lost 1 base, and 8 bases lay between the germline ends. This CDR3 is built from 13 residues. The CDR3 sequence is CASSIAGNTEAFF. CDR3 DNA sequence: TGTGCCAGCAGCATCGCCGGGAACACTGAAGCTTTCTTT.

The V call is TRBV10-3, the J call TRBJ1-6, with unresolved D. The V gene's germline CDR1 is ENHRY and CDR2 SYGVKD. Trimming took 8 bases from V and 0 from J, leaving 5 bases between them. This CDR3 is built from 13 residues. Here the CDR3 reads CAIASSYNSPLHF. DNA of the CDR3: TGTGCCATCGCTAGCTCCTATAATTCACCCCTCCACTTT.

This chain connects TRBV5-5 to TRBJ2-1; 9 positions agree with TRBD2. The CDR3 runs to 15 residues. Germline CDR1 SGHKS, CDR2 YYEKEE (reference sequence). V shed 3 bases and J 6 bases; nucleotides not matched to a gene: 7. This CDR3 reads CASSWVSGSSNEQFF. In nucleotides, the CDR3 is TGTGCCAGCAGCTGGGTTAGCGGGAGTTCCAATGAGCAGTTCTTC.

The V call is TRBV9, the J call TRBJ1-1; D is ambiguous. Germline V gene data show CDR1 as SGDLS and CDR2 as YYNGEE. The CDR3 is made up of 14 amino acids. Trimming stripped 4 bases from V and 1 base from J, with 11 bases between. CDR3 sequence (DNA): TGTGCCAGCAGCCCCCTTGAGGGGAACACTGAAGCTTTCTTT. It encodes CASSPLEGNTEAFF.

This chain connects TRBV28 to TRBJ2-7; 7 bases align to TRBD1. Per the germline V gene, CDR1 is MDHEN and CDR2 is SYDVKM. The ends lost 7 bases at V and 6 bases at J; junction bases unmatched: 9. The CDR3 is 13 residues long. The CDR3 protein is CASTTGQVSEQYF. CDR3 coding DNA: TGTGCCAGCACGACCGGACAGGTTTCCGAGCAGTACTTC.

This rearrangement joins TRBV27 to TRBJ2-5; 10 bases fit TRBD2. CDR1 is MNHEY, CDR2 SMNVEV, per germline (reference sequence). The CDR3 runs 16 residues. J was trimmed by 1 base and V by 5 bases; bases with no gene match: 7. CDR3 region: CASSRYSGGFQETQYF. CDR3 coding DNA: TGTGCCAGCAGTCGGTATAGCGGGGGGTTCCAAGAGACCCAGTACTTC.

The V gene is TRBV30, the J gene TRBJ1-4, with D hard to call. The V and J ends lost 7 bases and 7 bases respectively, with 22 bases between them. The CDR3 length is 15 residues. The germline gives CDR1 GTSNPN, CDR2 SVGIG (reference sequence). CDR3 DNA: TGTGCCTCGAGACCGCATCGGGGTATCACTGAAAAACTGTTTTTT. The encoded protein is CASRPHRGITEKLFF.

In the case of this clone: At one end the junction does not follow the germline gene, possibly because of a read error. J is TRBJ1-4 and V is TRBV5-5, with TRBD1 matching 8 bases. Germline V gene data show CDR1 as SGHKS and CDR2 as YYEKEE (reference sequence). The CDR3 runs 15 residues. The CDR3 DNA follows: TGTGCCAGCAGCTTGCAAGGACAGGGTTTTGCCCTAACTGTTTTT. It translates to CASSLQGQGFALTVF.

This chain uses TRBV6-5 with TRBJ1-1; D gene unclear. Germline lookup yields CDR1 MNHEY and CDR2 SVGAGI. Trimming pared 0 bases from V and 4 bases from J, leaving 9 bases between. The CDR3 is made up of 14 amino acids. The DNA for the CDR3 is TGTGCCAGCAGTTACTCGGAGAGGGTCACTGAAGCTTTCTTT. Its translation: CASSYSERVTEAFF.

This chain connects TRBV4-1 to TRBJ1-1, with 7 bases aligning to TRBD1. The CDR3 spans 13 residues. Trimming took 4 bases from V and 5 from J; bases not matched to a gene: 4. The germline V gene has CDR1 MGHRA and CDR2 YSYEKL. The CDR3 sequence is CASSLRGPTEAFF. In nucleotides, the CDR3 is TGCGCCAGCAGCCTGAGGGGGCCTACTGAAGCTTTCTTT.

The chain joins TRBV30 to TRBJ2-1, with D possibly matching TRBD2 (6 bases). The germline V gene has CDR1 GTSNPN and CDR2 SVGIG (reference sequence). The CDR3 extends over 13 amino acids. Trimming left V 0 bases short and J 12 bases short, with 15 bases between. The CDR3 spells CAWSVLGGIVQFF. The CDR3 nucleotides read TGTGCCTGGAGTGTCCTCGGGGGAATCGTGCAGTTCTTC.

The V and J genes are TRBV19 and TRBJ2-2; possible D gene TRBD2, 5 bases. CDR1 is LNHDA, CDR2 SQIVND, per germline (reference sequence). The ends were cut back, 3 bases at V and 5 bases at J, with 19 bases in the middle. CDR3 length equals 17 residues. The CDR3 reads CASSIYGIAFRTGELFF. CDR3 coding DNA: TGTGCCAGTAGTATTTACGGGATCGCTTTTAGGACCGGGGAGCTGTTTTTT.

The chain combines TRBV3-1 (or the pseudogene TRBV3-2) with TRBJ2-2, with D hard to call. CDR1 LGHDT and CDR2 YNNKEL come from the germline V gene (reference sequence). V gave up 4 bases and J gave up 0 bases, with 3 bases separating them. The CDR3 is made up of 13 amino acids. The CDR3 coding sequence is TGTGCCAGCAGCCCTACGAACACCGGGGAGCTGTTTTTT. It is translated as CASSPTNTGELFF.

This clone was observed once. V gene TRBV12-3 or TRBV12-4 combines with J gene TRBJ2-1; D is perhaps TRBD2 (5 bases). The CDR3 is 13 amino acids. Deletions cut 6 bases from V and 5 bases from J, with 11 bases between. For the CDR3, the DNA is TGTGCCAGCAGCCGGGGATTCAACAATGAGCAGTTCTTC. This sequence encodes CASSRGFNNEQFF.

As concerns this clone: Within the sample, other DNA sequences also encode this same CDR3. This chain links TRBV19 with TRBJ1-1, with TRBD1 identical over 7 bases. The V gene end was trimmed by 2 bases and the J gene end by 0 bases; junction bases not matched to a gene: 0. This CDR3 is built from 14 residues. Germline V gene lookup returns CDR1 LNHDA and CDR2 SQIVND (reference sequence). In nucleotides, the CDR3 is TGTGCCAGTAGTATAACAGGGGTGAACACTGAAGCTTTCTTT. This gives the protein CASSITGVNTEAFF.